The 11 T cell receptor beta chains given below trace back to one sample, sequenced in a study of cytomegalovirus exposure and HLA in healthy donors. 13 Jbeta primers and 60 Vbeta primers were used for the PCR. Clones were sequenced by immunoSEQ multiplex PCR, and TCRdb holds only the in-frame ones, with some missing. The table shows over 200,000 clones, with about three quarters occurring only once. Material for sequencing was PBMCs. The receptors derive from a male donor in good health and CMV-seronegative.

V is TRBV27 and J is TRBJ2-1; D remains ambiguous. In germline, CDR1 is MNHEY, CDR2 SMNVEV (reference sequence). The V and J ends lost 7 bases and 4 bases respectively, with 11 bases between them. The CDR3 extends over 13 amino acids. The CDR3 nucleotides read TGTGCCAGCACAGATGCCCCTTACAATGAGCAGTTCTTC. Protein: CASTDAPYNEQFF.

The chain is built from TRBV10-3 and TRBJ2-5, with 8 bases lining up with TRBD2. V shed 8 bases, J shed 2 bases, and the junction held 7 bases outside the gene matches. CDR3 length: 14 residues. Germline values: CDR1 ENHRY, CDR2 SYGVKD. The CDR3 reads CAIGGEREQETQYF. The CDR3 DNA follows: TGTGCCATCGGGGGGGAGCGGGAGCAAGAGACCCAGTACTTC.

This clone is a singleton in its sample. V and J are TRBV2 and TRBJ2-5; 10 bases align to TRBD1. V was pared by 5 bases and J by 5 bases, with 5 bases of the junction left unmatched. The CDR3 spans 14 residues. From germline, CDR1 is SNHLY and CDR2 FYNNEI. The CDR3 sequence is CASSPGQGGETQYF. The CDR3 DNA is TGTGCCAGCAGTCCAGGACAGGGGGGGGAGACCCAGTACTTC. Full variable domain (missing parts from reference TRBV2 and TRBJ2-5): EPEVTQTPSHQVTQMGQEVILRCVPISNHLYFYWYRQILGQKVEFLVSFYNNEISEKSEIFDDQFSVERPDGSNFTLKIRSTKLEDSAMYFCASSPGQGGETQYFGPGTRLLVL.

The chain joins TRBV6-5 to TRBJ2-7; D is unclear. The V gene's germline CDR1 is MNHEY and CDR2 SVGAGI. This CDR3 is 12 amino acids long. Trimming removed 6 bases at V and 5 bases at J, with 11 bases between. The CDR3 DNA reads as TGTGCCAGCAGGTCCGGGTGGCACGAGCAGTACTTC. This encodes CASRSGWHEQYF.

DNA of the CDR3: TGTGCCAGCAGTTACTCGGGGGGTAACTATGGCTACACCTTC. It yields the protein CASSYSGGNYGYTF. The genes are TRBV28 and TRBJ1-2; a possible D gene is TRBD1 (5 bases). Germline CDR1 and CDR2: MDHEN and SYDVKM. V was shortened by 4 bases and J by 1 base, with 10 bases between the two germline ends. The CDR3 sequence is 14 residues long.

The V and J genes are TRBV25-1 and TRBJ1-1; unclear D gene. V lost 2 bases to trimming and J lost 0 bases, with 13 bases between them. Germline CDR1 is MGHDK and CDR2 is SYGVNS. This CDR3 comprises 16 residues. CDR3 amino acids: CASSEGLGGLNTEAFF. The CDR3 DNA follows: TGTGCCAGCAGTGAAGGTTTAGGAGGGTTGAACACTGAAGCTTTCTTT.

The chain joins TRBV7-2 to TRBJ2-7, with a tentative D call TRBD1 (6 bases). The CDR3 sequence is 15 residues long. CDR1 is SGHTA, CDR2 FQGNSA, per germline. V was cut by 6 bases and J by 5 bases, with 20 bases left in between. Here the CDR3 reads CASSYPRTGIDEQYF. The DNA of the CDR3 is TGTGCCAGCAGTTACCCTCGTACAGGGATCGACGAGCAGTACTTC.

CDR3 nucleotides: TGCGCCAGCAGCCATGGGACAGGGGGCTATGGCTACACCTTC. Its translation is CASSHGTGGYGYTF. This chain joins TRBV5-1 and TRBJ1-2, with 11 bases aligning to TRBD1. This CDR3 region has 14 residues. Germline assignment: CDR1 SGHRS and CDR2 YFSETQ. With 4 bases clipped from V and 4 bases from J, the junction kept 3 bases outside the gene matches.

The rearrangement joins TRBV28 to TRBJ1-5; D gene ambiguous. The CDR3 is 13 amino acids. Per germline, CDR1 MDHEN and CDR2 SYDVKM. V was cut by 5 bases and J by 7 bases, with 12 bases left in between. The DNA of the CDR3 is TGTGCCAGCAGTATTGGAGTTTCGCAGCCCCAGCATTTT. Translated: CASSIGVSQPQHF.

This clone was found a few times. The chain combines TRBV4-3 with TRBJ2-7; D perhaps matches TRBD2 (7 bases). The V and J ends lost 1 base and 5 bases respectively, with 18 bases between them. The CDR3 sequence is 16 residues long. The germline CDR1 and CDR2 sequences are LGHNA and YSLEER. CDR3 DNA sequence: TGCGCCAGCAGCCAAGTGAAAGGGGGGGGGCTGAACGAGCAGTACTTC. It specifies CASSQVKGGGLNEQYF.

CDR3 residues: CAISESGRDTGELFF. The CDR3 DNA is TGTGCCATCAGTGAAAGTGGGCGAGACACCGGGGAGCTGTTTTTT. The chain employs TRBV10-3 and TRBJ2-2; no firm D call. The CDR3 sequence is 15 residues long. V lost 3 bases and J lost 3, with 11 bases in between. CDR1 ENHRY and CDR2 SYGVKD come from the germline V gene.